This T cell receptor (beta chain) was found in a study of blood T cells in healthy people across ages. A sample-barcoded 5' primer and a J-beta primer mix were used in a second PCR of about 6 to 11 cycles. One entry per CDR3 protein results from TCRdb running MiXCR on the 5' RACE reads. The table lists roughly 500,000 distinct CDR3 sequences, 25% to 30% of them singletons. This clonotype was picked up a small number of times. Looked up from germline, CDR1 is MNHEY and CDR2 is SMNVEV (reference sequence). With V trimmed by 6 bases and J by 4 bases, 11 bases remained unmatched. The CDR3 consists of 15 residues. Total RNA was extracted at no less than 6 micrograms per sample.

The sequenced sample consisted of blood. This chain joins TRBV27 and TRBJ1-1, with 7 nucleotides matching TRBD1. This sequence was found in a woman between 70 and 85 years old in good health. For the CDR3, the DNA is TGTGCCAGCAGCCTTAAGGCAGGGGGAGGCACTGAAGCTTTCTTT. Residues: CASSLKAGGGTEAFF.